What follows are 27 T cell receptor beta chains derived from one specimen sequenced in a study of CD8 T cells in ankylosing spondylitis (dated by TCRdb to the late 2010s). Library creation used 5' RACE. TCRdb records Illumina HiSeq 2500 as the sequencer. The raw public data were reprocessed by TCRdb itself: fastp quality trimming at Q25, MiXCR clonotype calling, in-frame beta chains only. Rows are unified per CDR3 protein, each entry keeping the most common DNA and genes. Recorded for this sample are about 240,000 distinct CDR3 sequences; about 24% of them occurred a single time. The top ten hold approximately 0.61% of the sample. The material sequenced was blood, either unsorted or a sorted T cell fraction (not recorded which). The receptor source for this set is a male donor with ankylosing spondylitis or in good health (not recorded which).

This chain connects TRBV12-3 or TRBV12-4 to TRBJ1-5, with a tentative D call TRBD1 (5 bases). CDR3 length: 13 amino acids. Trimming left V 2 bases short and J 4 bases short, with 6 bases between. The CDR3: CASSLKGNQPQHF. The CDR3 nucleotides read TGTGCCAGCAGTTTAAAGGGGAATCAGCCCCAGCATTTT.

This sequence joins TRBV2 and TRBJ1-5; weak D call: TRBD1 (6 bases). Deletions cut 4 bases from V and 3 bases from J, with 10 bases between. The CDR3 is 14 residues long. From germline, CDR1 is SNHLY and CDR2 FYNNEI. The CDR3 region is CASSGQVINQPQHF. CDR3 DNA: TGTGCCAGCAGTGGACAGGTTATCAATCAGCCCCAGCATTTT. The full variable domain, rest sourced from reference TRBV2 and TRBJ1-5, is EPEVTQTPSHQVTQMGQEVILRCVPISNHLYFYWYRQILGQKVEFLVSFYNNEISEKSEIFDDQFSVERPDGSNFTLKIRSTKLEDSAMYFCASSGQVINQPQHFGDGTRLSIL.

The chain has TRBV20-1 and TRBJ2-2; 7 positions match TRBD1. The germline V gene has CDR1 DFQATT and CDR2 SNEGSKA (reference sequence). After removal of 1 base from V and 5 bases from J, the junction contained 10 bases not matched to a gene. This CDR3 contains 16 residues. In DNA, the CDR3 is TGCAGTGCTAGAGTCCCGACAGGGCGAGATACCGGGGAGCTGTTTTTT. This encodes CSARVPTGRDTGELFF.

This clonotype was detected ten times or more. The chain employs TRBV20-1 and TRBJ2-1; perhaps D is TRBD1 or TRBD2 (5 bases each). This CDR3 spans 14 amino acids. V gave up 5 bases and J gave up 6 bases, with 17 bases separating them. The germline V gene has CDR1 DFQATT and CDR2 SNEGSKA (reference sequence). CDR3 DNA: TGCAGTGCTCCCCGGGACCAGATGGGCAATGAGCAGTTCTTC. Its protein product is CSAPRDQMGNEQFF.

This clonotype has only a few counts. The chain joins TRBV20-1 to TRBJ2-3, with D hard to call. Germline V gene data show CDR1 as DFQATT and CDR2 as SNEGSKA (reference sequence). This CDR3 contains 13 residues. The CDR3 reads CASTEYSTDTQYF. CDR3 bases: TGCGCCTCCACCGAATACTCCACAGATACGCAGTATTTT.

This chain uses TRBV2 with TRBJ2-1; 8 positions match TRBD2. The CDR3 sequence is 15 residues long. CDR1 SNHLY and CDR2 FYNNEI come from the germline V gene. Losses at the gene ends were 4 bases for V and 2 bases for J; bases not matched to a gene: 4. The CDR3 loop reads CASSVSSGAYNEQFF. The DNA for the CDR3 is TGTGCCAGCAGTGTAAGTAGCGGGGCCTACAATGAGCAGTTCTTC.

The gene calls are TRBV10-3 and TRBJ2-1, with 11 bases fitting TRBD2. The germline V gene encodes CDR1 ENHRY and CDR2 SYGVKD. The CDR3 runs to 13 residues. The CDR3 sequence: CTTLAGGWDEQFF. CDR3 sequence (DNA): TGTACCACCCTAGCGGGGGGTTGGGATGAGCAGTTCTTC.

J is TRBJ2-1 and V is TRBV20-1; D is unclear. The germline V gene encodes CDR1 DFQATT and CDR2 SNEGSKA (reference sequence). The CDR3 totals 15 residues. The ends were cut back, 0 bases at V and 0 bases at J, with 9 bases in the middle. CDR3 sequence reads: CSARDPRSSYNEQFF. The CDR3 nucleotides are TGCAGTGCTAGAGATCCCAGAAGCTCCTACAATGAGCAGTTCTTC.

Many counts were recorded for this clonotype. This rearrangement joins TRBV6-2 or TRBV6-3 to TRBJ2-7, with D tentatively TRBD1 or TRBD2 (6 bases each). V gave up 5 bases and J gave up 6 bases, with 17 bases separating them. The CDR3 length is 14 residues. Germline lookup yields CDR1 MNHEY and CDR2 SVGEGT. This CDR3 reads CASSLQGGRTEQYF. The CDR3 DNA follows: TGTGCCAGCAGTCTACAGGGAGGTAGGACCGAGCAGTACTTC.

This clonotype was detected ten times or more. The V gene is TRBV6-1, the J gene TRBJ2-7, with 9 bases matching TRBD1. The J segment lost 3 bases and the V segment lost 7 bases, leaving 7 bases of the junction unmatched. CDR3 length: 14 residues. CDR1 MNHNS and CDR2 SASEGT come from the germline V gene. The CDR3 loop reads CASTADRGDYEQYF. The CDR3 DNA follows: TGTGCCAGCACCGCGGACAGGGGCGACTACGAGCAGTACTTC.

This clonotype came up many times. The J gene is TRBJ2-3, the V gene TRBV12-3 or TRBV12-4, with D maybe TRBD1 (5 bases). The CDR3 runs to 12 residues. Trimming cost V 6 bases and J 5 bases, with 9 bases left between them. Here the CDR3 reads CASRGPEDTQYF. CDR3 DNA: TGTGCCAGCAGGGGGCCCGAAGATACGCAGTATTTT.

This clonotype showed up just a few times. J is TRBJ2-1 and V is TRBV20-1; D may be TRBD1 or TRBD2 (5 bases each). V lost 3 bases and J 4 bases, leaving 13 bases between the germline ends. Germline loops: CDR1 DFQATT, CDR2 SNEGSKA (reference sequence). The CDR3 covers 14 residues. The chain's CDR3 is CSAREDDSYNEQFF. In DNA, the CDR3 is TGCAGTGCTAGGGAGGACGACAGTTACAATGAGCAGTTCTTC.

This clonotype appeared a few times. V is TRBV12-3 or TRBV12-4 and J is TRBJ2-3, with 7 bases lining up with TRBD1. The CDR3 loop spans 15 amino acids. V lost 4 bases, J lost 1 base, and 5 bases stayed unmatched. The CDR3 coding sequence is TGTGCCAGCAGTTCCGAGGGACAGCGCACAGATACGCAGTATTTT. Residues: CASSSEGQRTDTQYF.

This clonotype has a count of ten or more. The chain joins TRBV5-6 to TRBJ2-7; 11 bases align to TRBD1. The CDR3 runs to 15 residues. Trimming removed 4 bases from V and 5 bases from J; junction bases left unmatched: 8. CDR1 and CDR2 (germline): SGHDT, YYEEEE. CDR3 DNA sequence: TGTGCCAGCAGCATCCGGGACAGGGGGTCCCACGAGCAGTACTTC. Protein: CASSIRDRGSHEQYF.

This clonotype was counted many times. The V and J genes are TRBV29-1 and TRBJ1-2, with D perhaps TRBD1 (6 bases). This CDR3 has 13 amino acids. Germline loops: CDR1 SQVTM, CDR2 ANQGSEA. V was pared by 4 bases and J by 4 bases, with 13 bases between. CDR3 protein: CSVGAGASYGYTF. The DNA of the CDR3 is TGCAGCGTTGGGGCAGGGGCGAGCTATGGCTACACCTTC.

The V call is TRBV18, the J call TRBJ1-1; no clear D. The V and J ends lost 0 bases and 4 bases respectively, with 12 bases between them. This CDR3 spans 15 amino acids. Germline CDR1 reads KGHSH; CDR2 reads LQKENI. The CDR3 DNA follows: TGTGCCAGCTCACCACCGGCCTCTGAGGGCACTGAAGCTTTCTTT. Encoded protein: CASSPPASEGTEAFF.

The chain links TRBV6-5 to TRBJ1-2, with D possibly TRBD1 on 6 matching bases. Per germline, CDR1 MNHEY and CDR2 SVGAGI. This CDR3 has 12 residues. V was pared by 7 bases and J by 8 bases, with 14 bases between. CDR3 sequence (DNA): TGTGCCAGCACCCCTGCCGGGGGCGGCTACACCTTC. It translates to CASTPAGGGYTF.

This clonotype was observed many times. V gene TRBV29-1 combines with J gene TRBJ2-5; 8 nucleotides line up with TRBD1. This CDR3 is 13 amino acids long. Germline loops: CDR1 SQVTM, CDR2 ANQGSEA. Unmatched junction bases numbered 3, after V lost 6 bases and J lost 0 bases. The CDR3: CSVRTGYQETQYF. For the CDR3, the DNA is TGCAGCGTCCGGACAGGGTACCAAGAGACCCAGTACTTC.

At least ten counts were recorded for this clonotype. J is TRBJ2-1 and V is TRBV12-3 or TRBV12-4, with D perhaps matching TRBD2 (6 bases). Trimming stripped 6 bases from V and 0 bases from J, with 9 bases between. This CDR3 spans 14 amino acids. The CDR3 nucleotides read TGTGCCAGCAGCGGGGGTAGCTCCTACAATGAGCAGTTCTTC. As protein: CASSGGSSYNEQFF.

The V gene is TRBV12-3 or TRBV12-4, the J gene TRBJ2-1, with D tentatively TRBD1 (6 bases). Trimming stripped 6 bases from V and 0 bases from J, with 9 bases between. This CDR3 is 14 amino acids long. The CDR3 loop is CASREDSSYNEQFF. DNA of the CDR3: TGTGCCAGCAGGGAGGACAGCTCCTACAATGAGCAGTTCTTC.

This clonotype was seen a single time. J is TRBJ2-3 and V is TRBV10-3; tentatively, D is TRBD1 (5 bases). The CDR3 runs to 15 residues. Trimming left V 2 bases short and J 4 bases short, with 13 bases between. Germline values: CDR1 ENHRY, CDR2 SYGVKD. The CDR3 sequence: CAISEGGPRADTQYF. As DNA, the CDR3 is TGTGCCATCAGTGAGGGCGGCCCCAGGGCAGATACGCAGTATTTT.

This clonotype was detected ten times or more. The CDR3 region is CSVSNNEQFF. CDR3 in DNA: TGCAGCGTGTCCAATAATGAGCAGTTCTTC. The chain couples TRBV29-1 to TRBJ2-1; D not resolved. Trimming took 6 bases from V and 7 from J, leaving 7 bases between them. The CDR3 runs 10 residues. In germline, CDR1 is SQVTM, CDR2 ANQGSEA.

The chain combines TRBV6-5 with TRBJ2-1; 9 bases line up with TRBD2. The V segment lost 2 bases and the J segment 8 bases; nucleotides outside the gene matches: 7. The CDR3 runs to 15 residues. Germline V gives CDR1 MNHEY, CDR2 SVGAGI. The CDR3 nucleotides read TGTGCCAGCAGTTACGGGGGACTAGCTGGGCATGAGCAGTTCTTC. This codes for CASSYGGLAGHEQFF.

This clonotype came up a few times. DNA for the CDR3: TGCAGTGCTAGACCCGGTGTGGGGCGAGGCTATGGCTACACCTTC. Translated: CSARPGVGRGYGYTF. The chain employs TRBV20-1 and TRBJ1-2, with a possible D match to TRBD1 (5 bases). V lost 2 bases and J lost 4, with 17 bases in between. Germline V CDR1 and CDR2: DFQATT, SNEGSKA (reference sequence). The CDR3 loop spans 15 amino acids.

This clonotype was recorded many times. V usage is TRBV11-2 and J usage is TRBJ2-7; the D gene is possibly TRBD2 (6 bases). Germline V gives CDR1 SGHAT, CDR2 FQNNGV. V gave up 4 bases and J gave up 0 bases, with 19 bases separating them. This CDR3 spans 17 amino acids. The CDR3: CASSSFSGSRSSYEQYF. As DNA, the CDR3 is TGTGCCAGCAGCTCTTTCTCCGGGAGTCGAAGCTCCTACGAGCAGTACTTC.

In regard to this clonotype: No conserved phenylalanine or tryptophan ends this CDR3, so it is likely a read error. In nucleotides, the CDR3 is TGCAGTGCTAGAGGGGCGGCGGGGGGGATCTGGGGGACCCAGTACTAC. Its protein is CSARGAAGGIWGTQYY. The chain is built from TRBV20-1 and TRBJ2-5, with 9 bases identical to TRBD2. CDR3 length equals 16 residues. V was pared by 1 base and J by 7 bases, with 13 bases of the junction left unmatched. Germline V gene lookup returns CDR1 DFQATT and CDR2 SNEGSKA (reference sequence).

V is TRBV7-2 and J is TRBJ1-5; the D is unclear. The CDR3 is made up of 14 amino acids. Germline assignment: CDR1 SGHTA and CDR2 FQGNSA. V gave up 2 bases and J gave up 10 bases, with 15 bases separating them. The CDR3 nucleotides read TGTGCCAGCAGCTTACCCCCTCACCCCAGCCCCCAGCATTTT. Protein sequence: CASSLPPHPSPQHF.